This T cell receptor beta chain comes out of a study of Ad26.COV2.S vaccination and SARS-CoV-2 variants. Sequencing used immunoSEQ multiplex PCR; TCRdb keeps in-frame clones, though not all of them. The data contain about 250,000 clones, about 83% of them seen just once; the ten biggest clones take up less than 3%. The V and J ends lost 2 bases and 2 bases respectively, with 6 bases between them. The CDR3 has 14 residues. Germline V gene sequence: CDR1 MNHEY, CDR2 SVGAGI. Treatment described: around 19 received Ad26.COV2.S at low or high dose, single or two shots; 5 received placebo; per-sample allocation not given. Sampling was performed 63 days after the first vaccine or placebo injection.

The sample consisted of peripheral blood, taken in a trial of Ad26.COV2.S vaccine versus placebo. The receptor was isolated from a person between 18 and 59 years old who received the Ad26.COV2.S COVID-19 vaccine or a placebo. The rearrangement joins TRBV6-5 to TRBJ1-4; the D is unclear. CDR3 sequence reads: CASSYAGTNEKLFF. CDR3 bases: TGTGCCAGCAGTTACGCTGGTACTAATGAAAAACTGTTTTTT.